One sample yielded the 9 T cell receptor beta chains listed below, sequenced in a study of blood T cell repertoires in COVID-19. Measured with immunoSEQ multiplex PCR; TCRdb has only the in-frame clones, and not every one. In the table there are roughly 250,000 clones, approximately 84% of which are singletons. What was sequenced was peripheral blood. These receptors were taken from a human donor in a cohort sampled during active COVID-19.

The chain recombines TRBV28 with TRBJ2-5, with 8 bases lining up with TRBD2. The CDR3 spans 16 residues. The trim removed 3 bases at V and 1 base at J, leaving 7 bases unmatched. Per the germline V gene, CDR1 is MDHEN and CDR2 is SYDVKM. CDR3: CASSLNPAGVQETQYF. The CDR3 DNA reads TGTGCCAGCAGTTTGAACCCAGCGGGGGTCCAAGAGACCCAGTACTTC.

The CDR3 nucleotides are TGTGCCAGCAGCCCAGGGGGACAGATCACCTACGAGCAGTACTTC. This encodes CASSPGGQITYEQYF. The J gene is TRBJ2-7, the V gene TRBV5-5; 7 nucleotides match TRBD1. The V and J ends lost 4 bases and 2 bases, in that order; junction bases with no gene match: 9. The CDR3 sequence is 15 residues long. CDR1 is SGHKS and CDR2 is YYEKEE in the germline V gene (reference sequence).

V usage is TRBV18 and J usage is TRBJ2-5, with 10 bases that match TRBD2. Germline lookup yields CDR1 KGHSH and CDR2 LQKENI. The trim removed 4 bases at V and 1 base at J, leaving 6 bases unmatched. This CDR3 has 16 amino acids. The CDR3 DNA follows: TGTGCCAGCTCACTCACCGGGACTAGCGTCCAAGAGACCCAGTACTTC. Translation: CASSLTGTSVQETQYF.

The CDR3 spells CAPPLRAGIDQPQHF. CDR3 DNA sequence: TGTGCCCCACCCCTTAGGGCAGGGATCGATCAGCCCCAGCATTTT. The rearrangement joins TRBV10-3 to TRBJ1-5, with a tentative D call TRBD1 (5 bases). Germline lookup yields CDR1 ENHRY and CDR2 SYGVKD. The CDR3 is 15 amino acids. V was clipped by 11 bases and J by 5 bases, with 22 bases between them.

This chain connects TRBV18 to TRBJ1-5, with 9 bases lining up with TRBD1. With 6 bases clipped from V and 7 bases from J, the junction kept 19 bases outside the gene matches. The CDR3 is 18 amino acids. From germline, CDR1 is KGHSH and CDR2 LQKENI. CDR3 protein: CASSPGTGSNMVAQPQHF. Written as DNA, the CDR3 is TGTGCCAGCTCCCCCGGGACAGGGTCCAATATGGTGGCCCAGCCCCAGCATTTT.

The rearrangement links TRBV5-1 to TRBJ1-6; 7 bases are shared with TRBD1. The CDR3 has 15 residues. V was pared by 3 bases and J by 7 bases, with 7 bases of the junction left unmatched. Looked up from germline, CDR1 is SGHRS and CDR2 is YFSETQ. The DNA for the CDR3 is TGCGCCAGCAGCTCTGACAGGGCTCGCAATTCACCCCTCCACTTT. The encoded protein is CASSSDRARNSPLHF.

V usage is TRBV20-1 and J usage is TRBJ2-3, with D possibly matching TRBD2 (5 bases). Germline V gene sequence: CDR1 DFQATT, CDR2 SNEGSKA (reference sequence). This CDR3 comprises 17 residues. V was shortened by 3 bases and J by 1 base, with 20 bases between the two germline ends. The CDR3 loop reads CSASGGGTEDGTDTQYF. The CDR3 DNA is TGCAGTGCTAGTGGAGGCGGTACGGAGGATGGCACAGATACGCAGTATTTT.

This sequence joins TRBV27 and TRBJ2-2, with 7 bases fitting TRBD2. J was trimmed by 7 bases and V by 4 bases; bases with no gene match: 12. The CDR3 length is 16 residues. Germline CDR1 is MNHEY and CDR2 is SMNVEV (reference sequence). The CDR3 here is CASSSKSVAGDGELFF. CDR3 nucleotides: TGTGCCAGCAGTTCGAAGTCGGTGGCGGGGGACGGGGAGCTGTTTTTT.

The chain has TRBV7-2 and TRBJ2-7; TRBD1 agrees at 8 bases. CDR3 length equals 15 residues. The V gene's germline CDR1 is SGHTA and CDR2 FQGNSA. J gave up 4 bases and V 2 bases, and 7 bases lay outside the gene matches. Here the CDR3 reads CASSLSAGGLYEQYF. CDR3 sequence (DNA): TGTGCCAGCAGCTTATCGGCAGGGGGCCTATACGAGCAGTACTTC.